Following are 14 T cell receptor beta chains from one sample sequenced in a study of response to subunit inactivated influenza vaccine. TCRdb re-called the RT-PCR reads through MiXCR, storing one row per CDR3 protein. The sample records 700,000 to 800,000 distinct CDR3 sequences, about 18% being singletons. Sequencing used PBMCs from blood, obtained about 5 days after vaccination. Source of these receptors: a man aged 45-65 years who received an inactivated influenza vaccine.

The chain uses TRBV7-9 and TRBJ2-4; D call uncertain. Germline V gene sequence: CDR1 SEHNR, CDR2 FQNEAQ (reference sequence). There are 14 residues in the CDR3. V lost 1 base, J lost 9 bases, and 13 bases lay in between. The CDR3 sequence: CASSLDSQKVIQYF. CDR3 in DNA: TGTGCCAGCAGCTTAGACTCGCAGAAGGTCATTCAGTACTTC.

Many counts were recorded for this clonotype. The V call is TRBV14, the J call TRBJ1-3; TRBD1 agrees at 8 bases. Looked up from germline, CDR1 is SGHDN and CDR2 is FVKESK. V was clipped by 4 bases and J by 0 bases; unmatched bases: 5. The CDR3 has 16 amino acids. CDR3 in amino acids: CASSRITGGSGNTIYF. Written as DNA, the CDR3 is TGTGCCAGCAGCCGGATTACAGGGGGCTCTGGAAACACCATATATTTT.

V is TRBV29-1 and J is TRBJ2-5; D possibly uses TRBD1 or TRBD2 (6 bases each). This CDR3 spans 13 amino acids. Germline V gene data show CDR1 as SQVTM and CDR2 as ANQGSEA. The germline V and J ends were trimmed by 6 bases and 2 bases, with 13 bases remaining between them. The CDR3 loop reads CSVTTGRQETQYF. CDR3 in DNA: TGCAGCGTAACAACAGGGAGGCAAGAGACCCAGTACTTC.

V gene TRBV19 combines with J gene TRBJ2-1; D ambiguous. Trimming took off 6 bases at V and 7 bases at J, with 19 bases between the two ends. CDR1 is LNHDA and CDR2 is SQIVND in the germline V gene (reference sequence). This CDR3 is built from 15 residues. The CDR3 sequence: CASSRLGLGENEQFF. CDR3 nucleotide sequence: TGTGCCAGTAGCAGGCTTGGGCTTGGGGAAAATGAGCAGTTCTTC.

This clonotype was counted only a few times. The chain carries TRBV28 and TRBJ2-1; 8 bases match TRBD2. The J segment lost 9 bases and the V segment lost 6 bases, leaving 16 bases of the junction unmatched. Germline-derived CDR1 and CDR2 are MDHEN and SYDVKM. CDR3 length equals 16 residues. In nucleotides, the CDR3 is TGTGCCAGCAGAACCCTGACTAGCGTCCATAGGGGTGAGCAGTTCTTC. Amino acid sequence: CASRTLTSVHRGEQFF. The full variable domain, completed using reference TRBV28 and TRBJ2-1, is DVKVTQSSRYLVKRTGEKVFLECVQDMDHENMFWYRQDPGLGLRLIYFSYDVKMKEKGDIPEGYSVSREKKERFSLILESASTNQTSMYLCASRTLTSVHRGEQFFGPGTRLTVL.

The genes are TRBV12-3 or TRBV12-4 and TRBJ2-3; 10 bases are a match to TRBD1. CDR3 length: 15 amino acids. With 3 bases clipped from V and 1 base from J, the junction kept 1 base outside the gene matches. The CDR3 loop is CASSFGTGGTDTQYF. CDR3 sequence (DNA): TGTGCCAGCAGTTTCGGGACAGGGGGCACAGATACGCAGTATTTT.

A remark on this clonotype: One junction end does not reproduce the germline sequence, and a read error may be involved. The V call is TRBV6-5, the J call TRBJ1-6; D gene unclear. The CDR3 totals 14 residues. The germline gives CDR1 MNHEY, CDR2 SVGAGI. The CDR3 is CASSYEGYSSPLHF. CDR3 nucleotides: TGTGCCAGCAGTTACGAAGGGTATAGTTCACCCCTCCACTTT.

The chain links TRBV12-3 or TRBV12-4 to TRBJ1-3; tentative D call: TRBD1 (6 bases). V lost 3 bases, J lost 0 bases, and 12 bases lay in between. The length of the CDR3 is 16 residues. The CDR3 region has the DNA TGTGCCAGCAGTTTCGGCAGGGGAATCTCTGGAAACACCATATATTTT. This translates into CASSFGRGISGNTIYF.

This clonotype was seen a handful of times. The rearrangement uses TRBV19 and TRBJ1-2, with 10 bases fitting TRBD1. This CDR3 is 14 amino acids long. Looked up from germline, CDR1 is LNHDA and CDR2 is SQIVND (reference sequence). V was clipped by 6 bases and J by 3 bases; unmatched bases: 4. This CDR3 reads CASRGTGEDYGYTF. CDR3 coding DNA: TGTGCCAGTAGAGGGACAGGGGAGGACTATGGCTACACCTTC. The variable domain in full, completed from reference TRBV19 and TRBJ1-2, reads DGGITQSPKYLFRKEGQNVTLSCEQNLNHDAMYWYRQDPGQGLRLIYYSQIVNDFQKGDIAEGYSVSREKKESFPLTVTSAQKNPTAFYLCASRGTGEDYGYTFGSGTRLTVV.

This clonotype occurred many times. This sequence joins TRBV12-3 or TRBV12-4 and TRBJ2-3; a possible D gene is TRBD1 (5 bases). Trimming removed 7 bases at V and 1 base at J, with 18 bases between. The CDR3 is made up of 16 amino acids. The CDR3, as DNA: TGTGCCAGCACCCTATTTCCAGGGAAGGGCACAGATACGCAGTATTTT. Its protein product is CASTLFPGKGTDTQYF.

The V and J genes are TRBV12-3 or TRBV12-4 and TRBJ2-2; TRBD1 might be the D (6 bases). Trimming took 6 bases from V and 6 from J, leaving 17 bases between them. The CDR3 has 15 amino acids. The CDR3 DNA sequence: TGTGCCAGCAGGTCCCGGGACAAAAATTCCGGGGAGCTGTTTTTT. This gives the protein CASRSRDKNSGELFF.

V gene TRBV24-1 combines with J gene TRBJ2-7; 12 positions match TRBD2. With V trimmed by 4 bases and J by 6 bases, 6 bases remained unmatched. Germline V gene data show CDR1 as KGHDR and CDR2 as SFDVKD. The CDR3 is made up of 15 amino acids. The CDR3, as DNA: TGTGCCACCAGTGACCCGACTAGCGGGAGCCCCGAGCAGTACTTC. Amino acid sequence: CATSDPTSGSPEQYF.

CDR3 loop: CATSRTGDEQFF. CDR3 bases: TGTGCCACCAGCAGAACGGGAGACGAGCAGTTCTTC. This chain joins TRBV15 and TRBJ2-1; D may be TRBD2 (6 bases). Trimming shortened V by 2 bases and J by 10 bases, and 9 bases separated the two germline ends. The CDR3 runs 12 residues. Germline CDR1 is LNHNV and CDR2 is YYDKDF (reference sequence).

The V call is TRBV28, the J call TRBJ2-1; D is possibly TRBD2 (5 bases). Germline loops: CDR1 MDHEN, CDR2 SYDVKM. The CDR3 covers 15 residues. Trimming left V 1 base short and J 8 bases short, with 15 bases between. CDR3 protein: CASSLSGTSAYEQFF. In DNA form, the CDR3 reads TGTGCCAGCAGTTTATCGGGCACTAGTGCATATGAGCAGTTCTTC.